This T cell receptor beta chain comes out of a study of blood T cell repertoires in COVID-19. About the study: From the United States, Italy and Spain came samples of acute and convalescent COVID-19. PBMCs, B-cell-depleted T cells, or T cells provided the cDNA or gDNA that made up the material.

The CDR3 is made up of 15 amino acids. CDR1 and CDR2 (germline): SGHNT, YYREEE (reference sequence). V gave up 1 base and J gave up 2 bases; unmatched junction bases: 2. Original processing notes: Amplification with reference gene primers provided the estimates of nucleated cell counts. Profiled with immunoSEQ multiplex PCR; TCRdb holds only in-frame clones, not every one. That table is the source of V, J and clone size, and D and trimming were worked out from the DNA. The repertoire holds approximately 140,000 clones, with 81% as singletons. The TCR comes from a human donor with acute or convalescent COVID-19. The donor label of this sample is uncertain. The chain joins TRBV5-4 to TRBJ2-2; TRBD2 matches at 7 bases. The sample comprised peripheral blood. The chain's CDR3 is CASSLTGGNTGELFF. The CDR3, as DNA: TGTGCCAGCAGCTTGACGGGGGGTAACACCGGGGAGCTGTTTTTT.